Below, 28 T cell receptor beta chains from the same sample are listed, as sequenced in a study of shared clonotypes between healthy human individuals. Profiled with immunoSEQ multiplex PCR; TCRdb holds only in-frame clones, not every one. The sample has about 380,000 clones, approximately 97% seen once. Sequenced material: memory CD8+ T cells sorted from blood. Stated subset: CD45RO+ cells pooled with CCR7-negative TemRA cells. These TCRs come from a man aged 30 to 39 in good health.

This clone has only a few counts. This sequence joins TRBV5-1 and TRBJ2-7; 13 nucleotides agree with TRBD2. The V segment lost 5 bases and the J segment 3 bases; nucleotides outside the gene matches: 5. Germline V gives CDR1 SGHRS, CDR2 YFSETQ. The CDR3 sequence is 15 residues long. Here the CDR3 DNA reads TGCGCCAGCAGGGGGGGACTAGCGGGGAGCTACGAGCAGTACTTC. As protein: CASRGGLAGSYEQYF.

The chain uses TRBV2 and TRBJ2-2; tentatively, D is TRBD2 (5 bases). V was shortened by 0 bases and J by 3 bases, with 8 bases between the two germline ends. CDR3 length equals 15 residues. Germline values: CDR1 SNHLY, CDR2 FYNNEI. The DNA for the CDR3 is TGTGCCAGCAGTGAAGCTGGACTTTACACCGGGGAGCTGTTTTTT. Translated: CASSEAGLYTGELFF.

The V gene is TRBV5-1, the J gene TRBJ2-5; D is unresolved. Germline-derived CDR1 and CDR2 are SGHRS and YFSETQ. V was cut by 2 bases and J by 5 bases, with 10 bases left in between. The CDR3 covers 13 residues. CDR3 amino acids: CASSLHKSETQYF. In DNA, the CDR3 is TGCGCCAGCAGCTTACACAAGTCGGAGACCCAGTACTTC.

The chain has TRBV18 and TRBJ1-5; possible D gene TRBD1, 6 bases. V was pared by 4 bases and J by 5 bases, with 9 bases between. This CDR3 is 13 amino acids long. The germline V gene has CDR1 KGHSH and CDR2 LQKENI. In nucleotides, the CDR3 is TGTGCCAGCTCACTGGAGGGGGATCAGCCCCAGCATTTT. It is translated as CASSLEGDQPQHF.

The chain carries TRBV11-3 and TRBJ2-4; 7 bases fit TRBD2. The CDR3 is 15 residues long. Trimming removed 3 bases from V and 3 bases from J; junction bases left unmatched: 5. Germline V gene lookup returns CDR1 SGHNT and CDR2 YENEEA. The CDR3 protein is CASSLSGGGKNIQYF. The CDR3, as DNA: TGTGCCAGCAGCTTGTCGGGAGGAGGCAAAAACATTCAGTACTTC.

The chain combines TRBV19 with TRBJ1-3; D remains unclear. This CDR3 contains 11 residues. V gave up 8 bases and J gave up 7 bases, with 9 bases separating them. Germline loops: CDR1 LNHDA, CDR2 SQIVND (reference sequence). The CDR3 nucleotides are TGTGCCAGTTTTGGAGGGAACACCATATATTTT. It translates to CASFGGNTIYF.

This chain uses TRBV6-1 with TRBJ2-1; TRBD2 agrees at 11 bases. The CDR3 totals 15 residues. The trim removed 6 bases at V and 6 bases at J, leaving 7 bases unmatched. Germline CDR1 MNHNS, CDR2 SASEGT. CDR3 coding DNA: TGTGCCAGCAGAGCGATAGCGGGAGGGGTCAATGAGCAGTTCTTC. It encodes CASRAIAGGVNEQFF.

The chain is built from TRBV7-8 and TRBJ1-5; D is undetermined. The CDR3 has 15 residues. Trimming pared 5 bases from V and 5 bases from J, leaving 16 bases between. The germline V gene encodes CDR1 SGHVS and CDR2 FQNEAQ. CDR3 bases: TGTGCCAGCAGCCACGGGCCGGGAGGCGATCAGCCCCAGCATTTT. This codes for CASSHGPGGDQPQHF.

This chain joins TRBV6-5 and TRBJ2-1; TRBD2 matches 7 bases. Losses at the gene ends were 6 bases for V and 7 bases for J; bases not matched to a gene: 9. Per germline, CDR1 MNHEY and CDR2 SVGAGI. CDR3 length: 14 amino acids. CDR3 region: CASSVRRESNEQFF. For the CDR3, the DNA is TGTGCCAGCAGCGTCAGGCGGGAGAGTAATGAGCAGTTCTTC.

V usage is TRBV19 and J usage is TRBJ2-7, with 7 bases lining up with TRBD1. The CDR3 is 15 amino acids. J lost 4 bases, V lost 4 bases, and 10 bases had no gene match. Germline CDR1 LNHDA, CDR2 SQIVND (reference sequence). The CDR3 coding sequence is TGTGCCAGTAGTAGATCCGTACAGGGGTCGTACGAGCAGTACTTC. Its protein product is CASSRSVQGSYEQYF.

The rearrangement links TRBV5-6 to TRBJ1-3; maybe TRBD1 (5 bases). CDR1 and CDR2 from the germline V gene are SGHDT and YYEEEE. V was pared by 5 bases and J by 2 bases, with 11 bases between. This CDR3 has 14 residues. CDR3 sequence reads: CASSLSGAGNTIYF. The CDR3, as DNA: TGTGCCAGCAGTCTGTCGGGGGCTGGAAACACCATATATTTT.

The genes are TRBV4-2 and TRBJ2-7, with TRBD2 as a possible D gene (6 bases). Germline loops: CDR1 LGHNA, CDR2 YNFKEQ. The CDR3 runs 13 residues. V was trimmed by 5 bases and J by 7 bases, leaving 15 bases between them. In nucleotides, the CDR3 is TGTGCCAGCAGCTCCCGGGACTCGGGGGAGCAGTACTTC. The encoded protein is CASSSRDSGEQYF.

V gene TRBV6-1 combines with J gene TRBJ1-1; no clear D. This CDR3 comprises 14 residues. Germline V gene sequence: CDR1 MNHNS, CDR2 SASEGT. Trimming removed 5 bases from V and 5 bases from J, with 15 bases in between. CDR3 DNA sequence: TGTGCCAGCAGTCTCTCTAGGACGGGGACTGAAGCTTTCTTT. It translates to CASSLSRTGTEAFF.

The CDR3 DNA sequence: TGTGCCAGCAGCGCAGGACATGCCTATGGCTACACCTTC. As protein: CASSAGHAYGYTF. The J gene is TRBJ1-2, the V gene TRBV11-2; D might be TRBD1 (5 bases). The V gene lost 5 bases and the J gene lost 4 bases, with 11 bases spanning the gap. Germline V gene sequence: CDR1 SGHAT, CDR2 FQNNGV. This CDR3 spans 13 amino acids.

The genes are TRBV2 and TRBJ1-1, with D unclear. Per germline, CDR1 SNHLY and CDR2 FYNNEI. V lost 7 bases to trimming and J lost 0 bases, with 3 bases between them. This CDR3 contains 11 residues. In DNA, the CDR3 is TGTGCCAGCACACTGAACACTGAAGCTTTCTTT. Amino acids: CASTLNTEAFF.

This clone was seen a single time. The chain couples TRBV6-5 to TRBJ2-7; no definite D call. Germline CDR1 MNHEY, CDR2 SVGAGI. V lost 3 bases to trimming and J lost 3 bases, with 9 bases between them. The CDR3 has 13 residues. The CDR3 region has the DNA TGTGCCAGCAGTTATAGACCTCTCTACGAGCAGTACTTC. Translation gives CASSYRPLYEQYF.

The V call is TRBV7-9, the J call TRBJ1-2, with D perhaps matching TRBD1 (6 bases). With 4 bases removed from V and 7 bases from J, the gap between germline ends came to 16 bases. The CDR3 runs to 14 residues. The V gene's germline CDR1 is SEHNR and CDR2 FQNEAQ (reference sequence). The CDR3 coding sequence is TGTGCCAGCAGCTCCCCTGGGGGCGCGGGTGGCTACACCTTC. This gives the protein CASSSPGGAGGYTF.

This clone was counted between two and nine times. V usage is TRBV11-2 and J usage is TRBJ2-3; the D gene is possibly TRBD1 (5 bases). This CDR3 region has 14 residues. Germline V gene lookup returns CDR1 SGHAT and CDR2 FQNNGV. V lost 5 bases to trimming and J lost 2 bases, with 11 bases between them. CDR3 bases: TGTGCCAGCAGCCTCCGACAGTCCACAGATACGCAGTATTTT. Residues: CASSLRQSTDTQYF. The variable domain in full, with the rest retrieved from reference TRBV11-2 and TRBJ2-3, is EAGVAQSPRYKIIEKRQSVAFWCNPISGHATLYWYQQILGQGPKLLIQFQNNGVVDDSQLPKDRFSAERLKGVDSTLKIQPAKLEDSAVYLCASSLRQSTDTQYFGPGTRLTVL.

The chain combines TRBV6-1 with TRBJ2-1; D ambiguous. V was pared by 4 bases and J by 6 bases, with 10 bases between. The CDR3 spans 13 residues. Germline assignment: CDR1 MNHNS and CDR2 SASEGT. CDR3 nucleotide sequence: TGTGCCAGCAGTGTGACCCCCGCCAATGAGCAGTTCTTC. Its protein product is CASSVTPANEQFF.

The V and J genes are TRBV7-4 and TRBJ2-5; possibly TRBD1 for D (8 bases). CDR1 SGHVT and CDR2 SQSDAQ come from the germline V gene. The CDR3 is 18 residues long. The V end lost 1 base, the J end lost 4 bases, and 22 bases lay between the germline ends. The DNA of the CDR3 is TGTGCCAGCAGCTTAGGGGGGCCGACAGGGGCGGGAGTAGAGACCCAGTACTTC. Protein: CASSLGGPTGAGVETQYF.

The CDR3 region is CASSLGPPSGNTIYF. The CDR3 DNA sequence: TGTGCCAGCAGTTTAGGTCCTCCCTCTGGAAACACCATATATTTT. The gene calls are TRBV6-5 and TRBJ1-3, with no clear D. The CDR3 is 15 amino acids. Germline assignment: CDR1 MNHEY and CDR2 SVGAGI. Trimming took off 4 bases at V and 0 bases at J, with 10 bases between the two ends.

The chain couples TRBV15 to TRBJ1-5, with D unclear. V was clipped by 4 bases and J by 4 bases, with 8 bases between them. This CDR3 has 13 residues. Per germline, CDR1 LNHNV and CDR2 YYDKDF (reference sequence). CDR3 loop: CATSMRNNQPQHF. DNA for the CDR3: TGTGCCACCAGCATGCGGAATAATCAGCCCCAGCATTTT.

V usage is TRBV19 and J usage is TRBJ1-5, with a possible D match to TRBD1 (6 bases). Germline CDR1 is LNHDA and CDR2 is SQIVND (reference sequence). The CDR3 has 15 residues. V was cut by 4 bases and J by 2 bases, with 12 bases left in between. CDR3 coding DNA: TGTGCCAGTAGTACCTCTCGACAGGGCAATCAGCCCCAGCATTTT. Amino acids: CASSTSRQGNQPQHF. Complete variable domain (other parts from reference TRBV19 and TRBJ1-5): DGGITQSPKYLFRKEGQNVTLSCEQNLNHDAMYWYRQDPGQGLRLIYYSQIVNDFQKGDIAEGYSVSREKKESFPLTVTSAQKNPTAFYLCASSTSRQGNQPQHFGDGTRLSIL.

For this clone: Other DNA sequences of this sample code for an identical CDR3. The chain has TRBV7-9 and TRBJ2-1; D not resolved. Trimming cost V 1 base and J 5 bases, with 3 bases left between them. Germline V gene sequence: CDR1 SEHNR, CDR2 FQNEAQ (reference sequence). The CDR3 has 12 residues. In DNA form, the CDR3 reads TGTGCCAGCAGCTTAGGGGACAATGAGCAGTTCTTC. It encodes CASSLGDNEQFF.

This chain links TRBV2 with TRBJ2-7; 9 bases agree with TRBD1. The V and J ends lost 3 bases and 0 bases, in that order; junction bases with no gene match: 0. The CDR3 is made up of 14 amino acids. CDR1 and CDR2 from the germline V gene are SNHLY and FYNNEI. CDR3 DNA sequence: TGTGCCAGCAGTGAGACAGGGGGCTCCTACGAGCAGTACTTC. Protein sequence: CASSETGGSYEQYF.

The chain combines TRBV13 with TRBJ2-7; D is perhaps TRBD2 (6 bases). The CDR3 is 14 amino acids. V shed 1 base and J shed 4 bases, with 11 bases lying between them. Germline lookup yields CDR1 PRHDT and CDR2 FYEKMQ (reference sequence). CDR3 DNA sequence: TGTGCCAGCAGCTTAGACGGGAGCTCATACGAGCAGTACTTC. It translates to CASSLDGSSYEQYF.

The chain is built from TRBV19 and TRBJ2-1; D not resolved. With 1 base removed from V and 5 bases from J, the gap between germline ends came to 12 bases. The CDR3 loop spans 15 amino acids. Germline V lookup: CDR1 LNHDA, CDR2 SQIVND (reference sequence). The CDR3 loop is CASSIGVQRHNEQFF. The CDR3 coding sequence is TGTGCCAGTAGTATAGGGGTACAACGGCACAATGAGCAGTTCTTC.

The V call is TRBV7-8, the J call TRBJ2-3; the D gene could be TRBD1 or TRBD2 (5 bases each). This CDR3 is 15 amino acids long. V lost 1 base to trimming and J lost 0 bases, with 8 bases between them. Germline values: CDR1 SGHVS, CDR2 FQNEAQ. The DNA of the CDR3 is TGTGCCAGCAGCTTAGAACGGGGCAGCACAGATACGCAGTATTTT. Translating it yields CASSLERGSTDTQYF. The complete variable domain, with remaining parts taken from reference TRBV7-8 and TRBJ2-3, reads GAGVSQSPRYKVAKRGQDVALRCDPISGHVSLFWYQQALGQGPEFLTYFQNEAQLDKSGLPSDRFFAERPEGSVSTLKIQRTQQEDSAVYLCASSLERGSTDTQYFGPGTRLTVL.